Listed here are 31 T cell receptor beta chains from one sample, sequenced in a study of blood T cell repertoires in COVID-19. Sequencing was performed with immunoSEQ multiplex PCR; in TCRdb, only in-frame clones are kept and a portion is missing. The table lists roughly 360,000 clones, approximately 88% of them singletons. The sequencing input was PBMCs or T cells enriched from blood (not recorded which). The origin of the receptors is a woman aged 25 to 39 with acute COVID-19.

The rearrangement links TRBV2 to TRBJ2-5; TRBD2 matches at 10 bases. This CDR3 comprises 14 residues. The ends lost 7 bases at V and 4 bases at J; junction bases unmatched: 6. The germline V gene has CDR1 SNHLY and CDR2 FYNNEI. CDR3 region: CASKRGGLGETQYF. In nucleotides, the CDR3 is TGTGCCAGCAAGCGGGGGGGTTTGGGAGAGACCCAGTACTTC.

This clone was seen only once. J is TRBJ2-5 and V is TRBV6-4, with TRBD2 identical over 10 bases. CDR3 length: 14 residues. Germline CDR1 is MRHNA and CDR2 is SNTAGT. V shed 10 bases, J shed 5 bases, and the junction held 10 bases outside the gene matches. CDR3 protein: CAKLSGGESETQYF. The DNA for the CDR3 is TGTGCCAAATTAAGCGGGGGGGAATCGGAGACCCAGTACTTC.

V gene TRBV11-2 combines with J gene TRBJ2-4; TRBD1 might be the D (5 bases). The germline V and J ends were trimmed by 1 base and 0 bases, with 10 bases remaining between them. The CDR3 totals 16 residues. CDR1 and CDR2 (germline): SGHAT, FQNNGV. DNA of the CDR3: TGTGCCAGCAGCTTAGCGACAGTTGGAGCCAAAAACATTCAGTACTTC. Its protein is CASSLATVGAKNIQYF.

The rearrangement joins TRBV12-5 to TRBJ1-2; TRBD1 matches 7 bases. The CDR3 is 13 residues long. V gave up 6 bases and J gave up 4 bases; unmatched junction bases: 5. From germline, CDR1 is LGHNT and CDR2 FRNRAP. The CDR3 DNA is TGTGCTAGTGGCCCGGACAGGCCCTATGGCTACACCTTC. It encodes CASGPDRPYGYTF.

The chain joins TRBV6-4 to TRBJ1-1; TRBD1 matches 10 bases. Germline CDR1 MRHNA, CDR2 SNTAGT. The junction had 7 bases not matched to a gene; V was cut back by 0 bases and J by 9 bases. CDR3 length: 15 amino acids. CDR3 loop: CASSDSDRGPGKAFF. The DNA for the CDR3 is TGTGCCAGCAGTGACTCCGACAGGGGGCCGGGTAAAGCTTTCTTT.

The chain recombines TRBV30 with TRBJ1-1, with D possibly matching TRBD1 (5 bases). The germline gives CDR1 GTSNPN, CDR2 SVGIG (reference sequence). This CDR3 region has 14 residues. Trimming removed 4 bases at V and 6 bases at J, with 18 bases between. The CDR3, as DNA: TGTGCCTGGATCACGAGTAGGGGTGAGGCTGAAGCTTTCTTT. Amino acid sequence: CAWITSRGEAEAFF.

This rearrangement joins TRBV19 to TRBJ2-7; TRBD2 matches at 7 bases. The trim removed 5 bases at V and 3 bases at J, leaving 10 bases unmatched. The CDR3 has 15 residues. CDR1 and CDR2 from the germline V gene are LNHDA and SQIVND (reference sequence). Here the CDR3 DNA reads TGTGCCAGTAGTGCTGGACTAGAAACAATCTACGAGCAGTACTTC. It is translated as CASSAGLETIYEQYF. Drawing the rest from reference TRBV19 and TRBJ2-7, the complete variable domain is DGGITQSPKYLFRKEGQNVTLSCEQNLNHDAMYWYRQDPGQGLRLIYYSQIVNDFQKGDIAEGYSVSREKKESFPLTVTSAQKNPTAFYLCASSAGLETIYEQYFGPGTRLTVT.

The chain has TRBV2 and TRBJ2-1, with 12 bases fitting TRBD2. The CDR3 runs to 15 residues. The J segment lost 7 bases and the V segment lost 3 bases, leaving 4 bases of the junction unmatched. The germline V gene encodes CDR1 SNHLY and CDR2 FYNNEI. In nucleotides, the CDR3 is TGTGCCAGCAGTGAGTCTAGCGGGGGGGCGAATGAGCAGTTCTTC. Protein: CASSESSGGANEQFF.

The CDR3 reads CASSFLQGQPQHF. The CDR3 region has the DNA TGTGCCAGCAGCTTCCTCCAGGGACAGCCCCAGCATTTT. The rearrangement links TRBV5-6 to TRBJ1-5; TRBD1 is a possible D gene (5 bases). Deletions cut 2 bases from V and 7 bases from J, with 10 bases between. Germline values: CDR1 SGHDT, CDR2 YYEEEE. The CDR3 runs 13 residues.

The rearrangement uses TRBV25-1 and TRBJ2-1; perhaps TRBD1 as D (6 bases). This CDR3 has 16 residues. From germline, CDR1 is MGHDK and CDR2 SYGVNS. The germline V and J ends were trimmed by 7 bases and 4 bases, with 20 bases remaining between them. CDR3 in amino acids: CASTSGTTNSYNEQFF. The CDR3 coding sequence is TGTGCCAGCACCTCGGGGACAACCAACAGTTACAATGAGCAGTTCTTC.

This chain connects TRBV2 to TRBJ2-1, with 9 positions matching TRBD1. V shed 7 bases, J shed 2 bases, and the junction held 6 bases outside the gene matches. The CDR3 spans 15 residues. The V gene's germline CDR1 is SNHLY and CDR2 FYNNEI. CDR3 nucleotides: TGTGCCAGCACCAGACAGGGGGATCCCTACAATGAGCAGTTCTTC. Translated: CASTRQGDPYNEQFF.

The chain uses TRBV3-1 (or the pseudogene TRBV3-2) and TRBJ2-3, with TRBD2 matching over 8 bases. With V trimmed by 2 bases and J by 3 bases, 10 bases remained unmatched. Germline loops: CDR1 LGHDT, CDR2 YNNKEL (reference sequence). The CDR3 extends over 17 amino acids. The CDR3 region is CASSQHTGTSRTDTQYF. The DNA for the CDR3 is TGTGCCAGCAGCCAACACACCGGGACTAGTCGTACAGATACGCAGTATTTT.

The chain combines TRBV10-2 with TRBJ1-6; no clear D. This CDR3 comprises 15 residues. V dropped 6 bases and J dropped 0 bases, with 9 bases sitting between them. Germline loops: CDR1 WSHSY, CDR2 SAAADI. The CDR3: CASRPSSSYNSPLHF. The CDR3 coding sequence is TGCGCCAGCAGACCAAGTAGCTCCTATAATTCACCCCTCCACTTT.

The CDR3 DNA reads as TGTGCCAGCAGCTTAGGGGCAGGGAACTACGAGCAGTACTTC. This codes for CASSLGAGNYEQYF. V and J are TRBV7-2 and TRBJ2-7; D possibly corresponds to TRBD1 (5 bases). The CDR3 runs 14 residues. CDR1 is SGHTA, CDR2 FQGNSA, per germline. Trimming took off 1 base at V and 3 bases at J, with 10 bases between the two ends.

The chain uses TRBV19 and TRBJ2-1; D gene unclear. Germline V lookup: CDR1 LNHDA, CDR2 SQIVND (reference sequence). V lost 7 bases and J lost 0, with 10 bases in between. The CDR3 runs to 14 residues. The DNA for the CDR3 is TGTGCCAGTACACCCACAAGCTCCTACAATGAGCAGTTCTTC. Translation: CASTPTSSYNEQFF.

The rearrangement joins TRBV19 to TRBJ2-7, with TRBD1 identical over 8 bases. CDR1 and CDR2 from the germline V gene are LNHDA and SQIVND (reference sequence). This CDR3 contains 14 residues. The V gene end was trimmed by 1 base and the J gene end by 7 bases; junction bases not matched to a gene: 6. CDR3 coding DNA: TGTGCCAGTAGTATAGTCCAGGGGGCGGGAGAGCAGTACTTC. Its protein is CASSIVQGAGEQYF. Filled out from reference TRBV19 and TRBJ2-7, the complete variable domain reads DGGITQSPKYLFRKEGQNVTLSCEQNLNHDAMYWYRQDPGQGLRLIYYSQIVNDFQKGDIAEGYSVSREKKESFPLTVTSAQKNPTAFYLCASSIVQGAGEQYFGPGTRLTVT.

This clone appeared once. The rearrangement joins TRBV13 to TRBJ1-1; D is uncertain. Germline-derived CDR1 and CDR2 are PRHDT and FYEKMQ (reference sequence). Trimming pared 6 bases from V and 6 bases from J, leaving 14 bases between. The CDR3 sequence is 13 residues long. CDR3 amino acids: CASSRLWSAEAFF. The CDR3 DNA follows: TGTGCCAGCAGTAGGTTGTGGAGCGCTGAAGCTTTCTTT.

The chain couples TRBV3-1 (or the pseudogene TRBV3-2) to TRBJ1-6; no clear D gene. The CDR3 loop spans 13 amino acids. Germline CDR1 is LGHDT and CDR2 is YNNKEL (reference sequence). The ends were cut back, 0 bases at V and 11 bases at J, with 8 bases in the middle. CDR3 DNA: TGTGCCAGCAGCCAAGATTCTCTAGCACCCCTCCACTTT. Its translation: CASSQDSLAPLHF.

The CDR3 loop is CASSVTRQGPNYGYTF. The CDR3 region has the DNA TGTGCCAGCAGTGTGACCCGACAGGGGCCCAACTATGGCTACACCTTC. This sequence joins TRBV27 and TRBJ1-2, with TRBD1 identical over 8 bases. The CDR3 is made up of 16 amino acids. CDR1 and CDR2 (germline): MNHEY, SMNVEV (reference sequence). The junction had 10 bases not matched to a gene; V was cut back by 5 bases and J by 2 bases.

V usage is TRBV24-1 and J usage is TRBJ1-2, with D uncertain. The CDR3 is 13 residues long. Germline assignment: CDR1 KGHDR and CDR2 SFDVKD. Trimming removed 3 bases from V and 5 bases from J, with 9 bases in between. Written as DNA, the CDR3 is TGTGCCACCAGTGATCGGGGTGGGTATGGCTACACCTTC. Translation gives CATSDRGGYGYTF.

The V call is TRBV12-2, the J call TRBJ1-1; no DNA check was done on the table's D call, TRBD1. TRBV12-2 corresponds to a pseudogene. The CDR3 has 14 amino acids. CDR3 bases: TGTGCAAGTCGCACACCCAAACGACAGGGTATTGCTTTCTTT. It translates to CASRTPKRQGIAFF.

The chain employs TRBV2 and TRBJ1-5, with unresolved D. V shed 7 bases and J shed 3 bases, with 10 bases lying between them. The CDR3 contains 13 residues. Germline values: CDR1 SNHLY, CDR2 FYNNEI. For the CDR3, the DNA is TGTGCCAGCACTAAGGAGATCAATCAGCCCCAGCATTTT. Amino acids: CASTKEINQPQHF.

V and J are TRBV28 and TRBJ1-4; 8 bases fit TRBD1. The germline gives CDR1 MDHEN, CDR2 SYDVKM. The CDR3 has 15 residues. V lost 5 bases and J lost 5; bases outside the gene matches: 7. CDR3 sequence reads: CASSDDRGGNEKLFF. The CDR3, as DNA: TGTGCCAGCAGTGACGACAGGGGAGGGAATGAAAAACTGTTTTTT.

This chain uses TRBV24-1 with TRBJ1-2; D possibly corresponds to TRBD1 (5 bases). The CDR3 totals 13 residues. With 5 bases removed from V and 7 bases from J, the gap between germline ends came to 13 bases. The V gene's germline CDR1 is KGHDR and CDR2 SFDVKD. In nucleotides, the CDR3 is TGTGCCACCAGTGCTCACAGGTTAGGTGGCTACACCTTC. This gives the protein CATSAHRLGGYTF.

The CDR3 bases are TGCGCCAGCAGCTTTTTAGGGGTTAGCGGGGGCCCTAGCTCCTACGAGCAGTACTTC. It codes for CASSFLGVSGGPSSYEQYF. The V and J genes are TRBV5-1 and TRBJ2-7; 9 bases agree with TRBD2. The junction had 15 bases not matched to a gene; V was cut back by 2 bases and J by 0 bases. The CDR3 spans 19 residues. Germline V gives CDR1 SGHRS, CDR2 YFSETQ.

The J gene is TRBJ1-6, the V gene TRBV6-1; D perhaps matches TRBD1 (6 bases). Between the trimmed V and J ends, which lost 3 bases and 1 base, there was a span of 13 bases. Germline assignment: CDR1 MNHNS and CDR2 SASEGT. This CDR3 has 17 residues. The CDR3 loop is CASSDWDTPSYNSPLHF. In DNA form, the CDR3 reads TGTGCCAGCAGTGATTGGGACACCCCATCCTATAATTCACCCCTCCACTTT.

The J gene is TRBJ1-2, the V gene TRBV1; the table's D gene call, TRBD1, was not cross checked with the DNA. TRBV1 is noted as a pseudogene. The CDR3 is 16 amino acids. CDR3 nucleotides: TGCACCAGCAGCCAAAAAATGTGTATACAGGGCTTTGGCTACACCTTC. It specifies CTSSQKMCIQGFGYTF.

This chain links TRBV30 with TRBJ1-5; 8 bases are a match to TRBD1. The V and J ends lost 2 bases and 6 bases, in that order; junction bases with no gene match: 9. The V gene's germline CDR1 is GTSNPN and CDR2 SVGIG (reference sequence). There are 15 residues in the CDR3. DNA of the CDR3: TGTGCCTGGAGTTTCAGGGGGCTGCAGGGTCAGCCCCAGCATTTT. Its protein product is CAWSFRGLQGQPQHF.

This rearrangement joins TRBV9 to TRBJ2-1; 8 positions match TRBD2. This CDR3 is 16 amino acids long. The germline gives CDR1 SGDLS, CDR2 YYNGEE. With V trimmed by 4 bases and J by 7 bases, 13 bases remained unmatched. The CDR3: CASSPRPGGDLNEQFF. The CDR3 coding sequence is TGTGCCAGCAGCCCCAGACCCGGGGGGGACCTAAATGAGCAGTTCTTC.

The chain combines TRBV5-5 with TRBJ1-4; D may be TRBD1 (6 bases). The CDR3 is 14 amino acids. Germline V gives CDR1 SGHKS, CDR2 YYEKEE (reference sequence). Trimming removed 2 bases at V and 8 bases at J, with 13 bases between. CDR3 sequence reads: CASSFAGAGEKLFF. CDR3 sequence (DNA): TGTGCCAGCAGCTTTGCAGGGGCAGGGGAAAAACTGTTTTTT.

The chain has TRBV4-1 and TRBJ2-1, with TRBD2 identical over 10 bases. From germline, CDR1 is MGHRA and CDR2 YSYEKL. Germline trimming cut 4 bases from V and 3 bases from J; bases unmatched to any gene: 15. CDR3 size: 19 residues. CDR3 amino acids: CASSPRGGLAGANYNEQFF. For the CDR3, the DNA is TGCGCCAGCAGCCCGAGGGGAGGGCTAGCGGGGGCAAACTACAATGAGCAGTTCTTC.